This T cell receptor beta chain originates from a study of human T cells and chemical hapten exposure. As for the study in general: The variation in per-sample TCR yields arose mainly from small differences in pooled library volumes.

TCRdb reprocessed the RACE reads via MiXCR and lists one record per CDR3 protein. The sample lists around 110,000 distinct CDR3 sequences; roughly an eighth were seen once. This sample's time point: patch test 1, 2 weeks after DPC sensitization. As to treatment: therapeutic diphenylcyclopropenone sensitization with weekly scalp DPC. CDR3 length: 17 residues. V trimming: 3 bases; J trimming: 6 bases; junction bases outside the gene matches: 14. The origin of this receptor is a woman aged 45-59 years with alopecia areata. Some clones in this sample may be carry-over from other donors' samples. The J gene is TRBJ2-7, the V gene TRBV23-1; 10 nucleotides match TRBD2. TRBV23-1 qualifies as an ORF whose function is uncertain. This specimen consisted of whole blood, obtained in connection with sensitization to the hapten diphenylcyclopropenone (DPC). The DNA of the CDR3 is TGCGCCAGCAGTCAGCCTAGCGGGAGACTCCGAGGGGGCGAGCAGTACTTC. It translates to CASSQPSGRLRGGEQYF.